This TCR beta chain was sequenced for a study of blood T cell repertoires in COVID-19. TCRdb's copy holds only in-frame clones and misses some; the assay was immunoSEQ multiplex PCR. The sample has about 58,000 clones, about 76% seen once. Germline lookup yields CDR1 SGHKS and CDR2 YYEKEE (reference sequence). V was shortened by 6 bases and J by 0 bases, with 9 bases between the two germline ends. This CDR3 is 13 amino acids long. The V gene is TRBV5-5, the J gene TRBJ2-5, with a tentative D call TRBD1 (6 bases). The sequenced sample consisted of peripheral blood. This receptor was identified in a human donor in a cohort sampled during active COVID-19. CDR3 nucleotide sequence: TGTGCCAGCACCCCAGGGGACCAAGAGACCCAGTACTTC. Translation: CASTPGDQETQYF.